These 26 T cell receptor beta chains were sequenced from one sample in a study of CD8 T cells in ankylosing spondylitis. From the 5' RACE reads, TCRdb called clonotypes with MiXCR, one entry per CDR3 protein. The sample lists around 210,000 distinct CDR3 sequences; less than 9.5% were seen once. The specimen sequenced was blood, either unsorted or a sorted T cell fraction (not recorded which). These receptors all stem from a female donor with ankylosing spondylitis or in good health (not recorded which).

This clonotype came up a few times. This chain uses TRBV3-1 with TRBJ2-5; 8 positions match TRBD1. Germline V CDR1 and CDR2: LGHDT, YNNKEL (reference sequence). V was pared by 7 bases and J by 9 bases, with 16 bases of the junction left unmatched. CDR3 size: 15 residues. The CDR3 region has the DNA TGTGCCAGCACCCAGGGCAGGGGGCTTGGTGCGGCCCAGTACTTC. Protein: CASTQGRGLGAAQYF.

This clonotype was detected a few times. The chain has TRBV20-1 and TRBJ1-5; the D gene is possibly TRBD1 (6 bases). From germline, CDR1 is DFQATT and CDR2 SNEGSKA (reference sequence). V was cut by 5 bases and J by 0 bases, with 14 bases left in between. This CDR3 is built from 15 residues. CDR3: CSAEKNRDSNQPQHF. The CDR3 nucleotides read TGCAGTGCTGAAAAGAACAGGGATAGCAATCAGCCCCAGCATTTT.

This clonotype was seen ten or more times. V gene TRBV7-9 combines with J gene TRBJ1-1; 9 bases are a match to TRBD1. The CDR3 consists of 14 residues. CDR1 SEHNR and CDR2 FQNEAQ come from the germline V gene (reference sequence). The junction had 8 bases not matched to a gene; V was cut back by 7 bases and J by 5 bases. CDR3 residues: CASMTGTGRTEAFF. CDR3 DNA sequence: TGTGCCAGCATGACCGGGACAGGGAGAACTGAAGCTTTCTTT.

Many counts were recorded for this clonotype. The V call is TRBV5-1, the J call TRBJ2-3, with a possible D match to TRBD2 (6 bases). The CDR3 is 16 amino acids. Trimming pared 4 bases from V and 0 bases from J, leaving 15 bases between. Germline V CDR1 and CDR2: SGHRS, YFSETQ. The CDR3 nucleotides read TGCGCCAGCAGCCCCGGGACTTCACCTAGCACAGATACGCAGTATTTT. This encodes CASSPGTSPSTDTQYF.

This clonotype came up many times. The V gene is TRBV24-1, the J gene TRBJ2-1; D possibly corresponds to TRBD2 (6 bases). Trimming removed 6 bases at V and 3 bases at J, with 14 bases between. The germline V gene has CDR1 KGHDR and CDR2 SFDVKD. This CDR3 region has 15 residues. CDR3 bases: TGTGCCACCAGTCAGGGAGGACCCTTCTACAATGAGCAGTTCTTC. Protein: CATSQGGPFYNEQFF.

This clonotype was seen many times. CDR3 protein: CASSPWGDSYEQYF. Here the CDR3 DNA reads TGTGCCAGCAGTCCTTGGGGGGACTCCTACGAGCAGTACTTC. The chain links TRBV12-3 or TRBV12-4 to TRBJ2-7, with D maybe TRBD2 (6 bases). V dropped 5 bases and J dropped 0 bases, with 11 bases sitting between them. This CDR3 spans 14 amino acids.

This clonotype was seen ten or more times. J is TRBJ2-7 and V is TRBV18, with 7 bases aligning to TRBD2. CDR3 length equals 14 residues. The V segment lost 5 bases and the J segment 5 bases; nucleotides outside the gene matches: 9. Germline loops: CDR1 KGHSH, CDR2 LQKENI. The CDR3 here is CASSYGLGEDEQYF. CDR3 nucleotide sequence: TGTGCCAGCTCATATGGACTAGGCGAGGACGAGCAGTACTTC.

Many counts were recorded for this clonotype. The V and J genes are TRBV7-2 and TRBJ2-3; TRBD2 aligns across 7 bases. Germline values: CDR1 SGHTA, CDR2 FQGNSA. V was clipped by 2 bases and J by 4 bases; unmatched bases: 6. This CDR3 contains 15 residues. The CDR3 sequence is CASSLSGGGADTQYF. For the CDR3, the DNA is TGTGCCAGCAGCTTATCGGGAGGAGGGGCAGATACGCAGTATTTT.

At least ten counts were recorded for this clonotype. This sequence joins TRBV20-1 and TRBJ2-7; TRBD1 might be the D (5 bases). Per germline, CDR1 DFQATT and CDR2 SNEGSKA (reference sequence). CDR3 length: 16 amino acids. V shed 0 bases and J shed 6 bases, with 21 bases lying between them. In DNA form, the CDR3 reads TGCAGTGCTAGAGATCATTCTACAGGTAATAGTGGCGAGCAGTACTTC. Translating it yields CSARDHSTGNSGEQYF.

The rearrangement uses TRBV11-2 and TRBJ2-7, with a tentative D call TRBD1 (6 bases). V was shortened by 2 bases and J by 3 bases, with 23 bases between the two germline ends. Germline V gene lookup returns CDR1 SGHAT and CDR2 FQNNGV. This CDR3 region has 18 residues. The DNA for the CDR3 is TGTGCCAGCAGCTTAAGACAGGACGTAGGGTTAGAGGTCTACGAGCAGTACTTC. Its protein product is CASSLRQDVGLEVYEQYF. Drawing the rest from reference TRBV11-2 and TRBJ2-7, the complete variable domain is EAGVAQSPRYKIIEKRQSVAFWCNPISGHATLYWYQQILGQGPKLLIQFQNNGVVDDSQLPKDRFSAERLKGVDSTLKIQPAKLEDSAVYLCASSLRQDVGLEVYEQYFGPGTRLTVT.

This clonotype was counted many times. The chain uses TRBV20-1 and TRBJ1-6; D may be TRBD1 (6 bases). Per germline, CDR1 DFQATT and CDR2 SNEGSKA (reference sequence). This CDR3 contains 14 residues. Here the CDR3 reads CSARGSSYNSPLHF. CDR3 nucleotides: TGCAGCGCGAGGGGGAGCTCCTATAATTCACCCCTCCACTTT.

In its sample, this clonotype was seen many times. CDR3 protein: CASSLAGVEFF. For the CDR3, the DNA is TGTGCCAGCAGTTTAGCAGGAGTGGAATTCTTC. The chain employs TRBV12-3 or TRBV12-4 and TRBJ2-1; D is ambiguous. The CDR3 is 11 residues long. V lost 0 bases, J lost 16 bases, and 10 bases lay in between.

Note on this clonotype: A much larger clone sits a single nucleotide away, making a read error possible. This chain links TRBV7-8 with TRBJ1-5; D call uncertain. This CDR3 region has 15 residues. V lost 5 bases, J lost 1 base, and 12 bases lay in between. CDR1 is SGHVS and CDR2 is FQNEAQ in the germline V gene. The CDR3 loop is CASSPPMDSNQPQHF. The CDR3 region has the DNA TGTGCCAGCAGCCCTCCCATGGACAGCAATCAGCCCCAGCATTTT.

This clonotype showed up just a few times. J is TRBJ1-1 and V is TRBV7-9; D not resolved. The CDR3 extends over 10 amino acids. CDR1 is SEHNR, CDR2 FQNEAQ, per germline (reference sequence). Trimming removed 5 bases at V and 11 bases at J, with 9 bases between. The CDR3 spells CASSHRDAFF. For the CDR3, the DNA is TGTGCCAGCAGCCACAGAGATGCTTTCTTT.

The chain couples TRBV11-2 to TRBJ1-1, with D tentatively TRBD1 (5 bases). The germline V and J ends were trimmed by 4 bases and 3 bases, with 12 bases remaining between them. The CDR3 length is 14 residues. CDR1 and CDR2 (germline): SGHAT, FQNNGV. CDR3 residues: CASSYRRGDTEAFF. The CDR3 nucleotides read TGTGCCAGCAGCTATCGGCGGGGGGACACTGAAGCTTTCTTT.

This clonotype was counted ten times or more. The gene calls are TRBV6-1 and TRBJ2-2; a weak D match, TRBD1 (6 bases). The germline V gene encodes CDR1 MNHNS and CDR2 SASEGT. V gave up 6 bases and J gave up 8 bases, with 22 bases separating them. The CDR3 extends over 16 amino acids. The CDR3 DNA sequence: TGTGCCAGCAGAGAGACGAGGGACACCGCAGCTGGGGAGCTGTTTTTT. The encoded protein is CASRETRDTAAGELFF.

This clonotype was seen repeatedly, ten times or more. V gene TRBV6-5 combines with J gene TRBJ2-2; 10 nucleotides match TRBD1. This CDR3 has 15 amino acids. Germline V lookup: CDR1 MNHEY, CDR2 SVGAGI. The J segment lost 6 bases and the V segment lost 4 bases, leaving 5 bases of the junction unmatched. For the CDR3, the DNA is TGTGCCAGCAGTTTTATGGGACAGGGGCCCGGGGAGCTGTTTTTT. Translating gives CASSFMGQGPGELFF.

The table lists this clonotype with many counts. This sequence joins TRBV15 and TRBJ1-2, with TRBD1 as a possible D gene (5 bases). The CDR3 covers 17 residues. The V end was cut by 1 base, the J end by 6 bases, with 21 bases between. Germline CDR1 is LNHNV and CDR2 is YYDKDF (reference sequence). The CDR3 reads CATSRGYLVQGEDGYTF. The CDR3 DNA reads as TGTGCCACCAGCAGAGGGTACCTCGTTCAGGGCGAAGATGGCTACACCTTC.

Points on this clonotype: Given a much more abundant clone one base away, this may be a read error. The chain joins TRBV11-2 to TRBJ1-1, with D unresolved. CDR3 length equals 15 residues. Germline V gives CDR1 SGHAT, CDR2 FQNNGV. CDR3 amino acids: CTSSAKGLSNTEAFF. CDR3 DNA sequence: TGTACCAGCAGCGCTAAAGGACTGTCGAACACTGAAGCTTTCTTT. The full variable domain, with the rest looked up from reference TRBV11-2 and TRBJ1-1, is EAGVAQSPRYKIIEKRQSVAFWCNPISGHATLYWYQQILGQGPKLLIQFQNNGVVDDSQLPKDRFSAERLKGVDSTLKIQPAKLEDSAVYLCTSSAKGLSNTEAFFGQGTRLTVV.

This clonotype was recorded at least ten times. The chain couples TRBV30 to TRBJ2-1; 9 nucleotides align to TRBD1. This CDR3 spans 13 amino acids. Germline loops: CDR1 GTSNPN, CDR2 SVGIG (reference sequence). Trimming removed 2 bases from V and 10 bases from J; junction bases left unmatched: 6. CDR3 in amino acids: CAWSMDRGNEQFF. The CDR3 DNA sequence: TGTGCCTGGAGTATGGACAGGGGTAACGAGCAGTTCTTC.

This clonotype was recorded many times. This chain joins TRBV5-5 and TRBJ1-5, with no clear D. CDR1 SGHKS and CDR2 YYEKEE come from the germline V gene (reference sequence). The V and J ends lost 2 bases and 3 bases respectively, with 12 bases between them. The CDR3 covers 15 residues. The CDR3 sequence is CASSFLGFDNQPQHF. CDR3 in DNA: TGTGCCAGCAGCTTCTTGGGCTTTGACAATCAGCCCCAGCATTTT. The full variable domain, its missing parts supplied by reference TRBV5-5 and TRBJ1-5, is DAGVTQSPTHLIKTRGQQVTLRCSPISGHKSVSWYQQVLGQGPQFIFQYYEKEERGRGNFPDRFSARQFPNYSSELNVNALLLGDSALYLCASSFLGFDNQPQHFGDGTRLSIL.

There are many counts of this clonotype. The rearrangement joins TRBV2 to TRBJ2-1; D tentatively fits TRBD1 or TRBD2 (6 bases each). Germline CDR1 SNHLY, CDR2 FYNNEI. This CDR3 has 15 amino acids. V dropped 5 bases and J dropped 4 bases, with 15 bases sitting between them. CDR3 DNA sequence: TGTGCCAGCAGTTCCGACAGGACTACGTACAATGAGCAGTTCTTC. Its protein product is CASSSDRTTYNEQFF.

This clonotype occurred once. The chain couples TRBV30 to TRBJ1-2; perhaps TRBD1 as D (6 bases). CDR1 and CDR2 from the germline V gene are GTSNPN and SVGIG (reference sequence). The length of the CDR3 is 13 residues. With 2 bases removed from V and 8 bases from J, the gap between germline ends came to 15 bases. The CDR3 loop reads CAWSLGTYDGYTF. In DNA form, the CDR3 reads TGTGCCTGGAGTCTTGGGACATATGACGGCTACACCTTC.

The gene calls are TRBV21-1 and TRBJ2-5; the table gives TRBD2 as D, unverified against the DNA. TRBV21-1 has pseudogene status. This CDR3 has 13 amino acids. Written as DNA, the CDR3 is TGTGCCAGGGGCTTTGGGCCACAAGAGACCCAGTACTTC. Translated, it gives CARGFGPQETQYF.

This clonotype was counted ten times or more. The V and J genes are TRBV20-1 and TRBJ1-2; D gene uncertain. Trimming cost V 3 bases and J 4 bases, with 15 bases left between them. The germline CDR1 and CDR2 sequences are DFQATT and SNEGSKA (reference sequence). The CDR3 consists of 14 residues. The CDR3 DNA follows: TGCAGTGCTAGTACCCCGGGAGAATTCTATGGCTACACCTTC. It translates to CSASTPGEFYGYTF.

For this clonotype: Given a much more abundant clone one base away, this may be a read error. The conserved phenylalanine or tryptophan normally closing the CDR3 is absent here, so this likely arose from a read error. This chain links TRBV19 with TRBJ2-1; 7 nucleotides match TRBD2. CDR1 is LNHDA and CDR2 is SQIVND in the germline V gene (reference sequence). V lost 0 bases and J lost 2; bases outside the gene matches: 4. The CDR3 contains 16 residues. The CDR3 DNA follows: TGTGCCAGTAGTATAGATTGGGGAGGGCCCTACAATGAGCAGTTCCTC. Its protein product is CASSIDWGGPYNEQFL.